The sequence of this TCR beta chain was determined in a study of OX40 agonist ivuxolimab in advanced cancers. Study summary: An anti-OX40 (CD134) antibody with agonistic activity, ivuxolimab, was administered to patients.

Method: immunoSEQ multiplex PCR; TCRdb's copy keeps in-frame clones and lacks some. The data show approximately 61,000 clones, 80% seen once. The CDR3 covers 13 residues. V dropped 0 bases and J dropped 6 bases, with 9 bases sitting between them. Germline V gene lookup returns CDR1 SNHLY and CDR2 FYNNEI. The genes are TRBV2 and TRBJ2-7; D might be TRBD1 (5 bases). The sample here was CD4+ or CD8+ T cells sorted from blood, taken in a trial of the OX40 agonist ivuxolimab. The sequence derives from an adult with an advanced solid tumor such as melanoma, head and neck, liver or kidney cancer. The CDR3 coding sequence is TGTGCCAGCAGTGAAGCGCAGGGCCGCGAGCAGTACTTC. This sequence encodes CASSEAQGREQYF.